Following are 23 T cell receptor beta chains from one sample sequenced in a study of graft-versus-host responses after intestinal transplantation. Sequencing was performed with immunoSEQ multiplex PCR; in TCRdb, only in-frame clones are kept and a portion is missing. The sample contains fewer than 150,000 clones, around nine tenths of which appear only once. Their antigens are not known. The material was unstimulated CD4+ T cells sorted from spleen or lymph node cells, obtained before intestinal transplant. The receptors were sampled from a human donor who received an intestinal transplant.

V usage is TRBV5-1 and J usage is TRBJ2-3; tentatively, D is TRBD2 (9 bases). The CDR3 is 18 amino acids. Trimming took 4 bases from V and 2 from J, leaving 23 bases between them. Germline CDR1 reads SGHRS; CDR2 reads YFSETQ. CDR3 bases: TGCGCCAGCAGCCTCCAGGGGGCCAGCGGGGGGATCACAGATACGCAGTATTTT. This encodes CASSLQGASGGITDTQYF.

V gene TRBV19 combines with J gene TRBJ1-1; D not resolved. From germline, CDR1 is LNHDA and CDR2 SQIVND (reference sequence). V lost 8 bases and J lost 5, with 9 bases in between. This CDR3 is 11 amino acids long. CDR3 amino acids: CASLRGTEAFF. CDR3 sequence (DNA): TGTGCCAGTTTGCGGGGAACTGAAGCTTTCTTT.

This chain connects TRBV7-8 to TRBJ2-7; D remains unclear. Trimming took 4 bases from V and 3 from J, leaving 16 bases between them. The CDR3 has 15 amino acids. Per the germline V gene, CDR1 is SGHVS and CDR2 is FQNEAQ. CDR3 region: CASSSGPHAGYEQYF. As DNA, the CDR3 is TGTGCCAGCAGCTCCGGACCGCACGCAGGCTACGAGCAGTACTTC.

This chain uses TRBV13 with TRBJ1-1; D is possibly TRBD1 (5 bases). This CDR3 spans 14 amino acids. Germline assignment: CDR1 PRHDT and CDR2 FYEKMQ (reference sequence). V was shortened by 4 bases and J by 5 bases, with 14 bases between the two germline ends. The CDR3 is CASSSTGLGTEAFF. The CDR3 nucleotides are TGTGCCAGCAGCTCAACAGGTCTAGGTACTGAAGCTTTCTTT.

This clone showed up just once. The V call is TRBV9, the J call TRBJ1-1; TRBD1 aligns across 7 bases. Germline CDR1 reads SGDLS; CDR2 reads YYNGEE. The J segment lost 1 base and the V segment lost 0 bases, leaving 6 bases of the junction unmatched. CDR3 length: 16 residues. The CDR3 sequence: CASSVVTWTGNTEAFF. CDR3 bases: TGTGCCAGCAGCGTAGTTACGTGGACAGGGAACACTGAAGCTTTCTTT. Looking up the rest from reference TRBV9 and TRBJ1-1 gives the full variable domain: DSGVTQTPKHLITATGQRVTLRCSPRSGDLSVYWYQQSLDQGLQFLIQYYNGEERAKGNILERFSAQQFPDLHSELNLSSLELGDSALYFCASSVVTWTGNTEAFFGQGTRLTVV.

The chain joins TRBV7-9 to TRBJ2-7; 13 positions match TRBD2. The CDR3 totals 15 residues. CDR1 SEHNR and CDR2 FQNEAQ come from the germline V gene (reference sequence). J lost 4 bases, V lost 5 bases, and 5 bases had no gene match. CDR3 coding DNA: TGTGCCAGCAGCGCCCCGGGACTAGCGGGGTACGAGCAGTACTTC. Amino acid sequence: CASSAPGLAGYEQYF. The whole variable domain, filled in from reference TRBV7-9 and TRBJ2-7, reads DTGVSQNPRHKITKRGQNVTFRCDPISEHNRLYWYRQTLGQGPEFLTYFQNEAQLEKSRLLSDRFSAERPKGSFSTLEIQRTEQGDSAMYLCASSAPGLAGYEQYFGPGTRLTVT.

V gene TRBV5-1 combines with J gene TRBJ2-3; TRBD2 aligns across 10 bases. The CDR3 contains 19 residues. V lost 5 bases to trimming and J lost 1 base; unmatched junction nucleotides: 16. Germline CDR1 and CDR2: SGHRS and YFSETQ. The CDR3 DNA is TGCGCCAGCAGTCAACTGAAGCCGGGACTAGCGTACCGCACAGATACGCAGTATTTT. Translating gives CASSQLKPGLAYRTDTQYF.

This rearrangement joins TRBV5-1 to TRBJ2-1; 8 bases match TRBD2. V shed 4 bases, J shed 3 bases, and the junction held 9 bases outside the gene matches. Germline values: CDR1 SGHRS, CDR2 YFSETQ. The CDR3 runs 16 residues. For the CDR3, the DNA is TGCGCCAGCAGCGTTTCCGGGACTAGAAACTACAATGAGCAGTTCTTC. It encodes CASSVSGTRNYNEQFF.

The chain joins TRBV18 to TRBJ1-1; D perhaps matches TRBD1 (5 bases). The V end was cut by 2 bases, the J end by 5 bases, with 9 bases between. Germline V gene data show CDR1 as KGHSH and CDR2 as LQKENI. The CDR3 spans 13 residues. CDR3 DNA: TGTGCCAGCTCACCAGGGGGAAAGACTGAAGCTTTCTTT. Translation gives CASSPGGKTEAFF.

This rearrangement joins TRBV6-1 to TRBJ2-7; D may be TRBD1 (5 bases). This CDR3 is built from 13 residues. V lost 7 bases and J lost 2, with 12 bases in between. Germline values: CDR1 MNHNS, CDR2 SASEGT. The CDR3 DNA reads TGTGCCAGCACGAAGACAGTTACCTACGAGCAGTACTTC. This translates into CASTKTVTYEQYF.

The chain carries TRBV11-2 and TRBJ1-6, with a weak D call TRBD1 (5 bases). Germline V lookup: CDR1 SGHAT, CDR2 FQNNGV. Trimming removed 5 bases from V and 7 bases from J, with 12 bases in between. This CDR3 is built from 14 residues. The CDR3 protein is CASSVRGSNSPLHF. DNA of the CDR3: TGTGCCAGCAGCGTGAGGGGCTCCAATTCACCCCTCCACTTT.

This chain's CDR3 is CASTPRGGPQPQHF. The CDR3 nucleotides read TGTGCCAGCACTCCAAGAGGGGGCCCGCAGCCCCAGCATTTT. The chain has TRBV6-6 and TRBJ1-5, with 7 bases matching TRBD1. This CDR3 is 14 amino acids long. The junction had 10 bases not matched to a gene; V was cut back by 7 bases and J by 7 bases. Germline V gives CDR1 MNHNY, CDR2 SVGAGI (reference sequence).

The V gene is TRBV25-1, the J gene TRBJ2-2; D is possibly TRBD2 (6 bases). The CDR3 totals 17 residues. Trimming cost V 4 bases and J 2 bases, with 17 bases left between them. Germline assignment: CDR1 MGHDK and CDR2 SYGVNS. The CDR3, as DNA: TGTGCCAGCAGTGTCTCCCCCGGGACTCGTAACACCGGGGAGCTGTTTTTT. Translating gives CASSVSPGTRNTGELFF. The entire variable domain, with the rest obtained from reference TRBV25-1 and TRBJ2-2, is as follows: EADIYQTPRYLVIGTGKKITLECSQTMGHDKMYWYQQDPGMELHLIHYSYGVNSTEKGDLSSESTVSRIRTEHFPLTLESARPSHTSQYLCASSVSPGTRNTGELFFGEGSRLTVL.

The chain couples TRBV11-3 to TRBJ2-7; D ambiguous. Looked up from germline, CDR1 is SGHNT and CDR2 is YENEEA. This CDR3 contains 14 residues. Deletions cut 5 bases from V and 6 bases from J, with 17 bases between. The DNA for the CDR3 is TGTGCCAGCAGCCGAGCTAGGGCCCCCGGCGAGCAGTACTTC. As protein: CASSRARAPGEQYF. The entire variable domain, with the rest obtained from reference TRBV11-3 and TRBJ2-7, is as follows: EAGVVQSPRYKIIEKKQPVAFWCNPISGHNTLYWYLQNLGQGPELLIRYENEEAVDDSQLPKDRFSAERLKGVDSTLKIQPAELGDSAVYLCASSRARAPGEQYFGPGTRLTVT.

The chain employs TRBV6-5 and TRBJ1-1; no clear D gene. Germline V gives CDR1 MNHEY, CDR2 SVGAGI. Trimming took 3 bases from V and 1 from J, leaving 6 bases between them. CDR3 size: 13 residues. The CDR3 DNA follows: TGTGCCAGCAGTTATTACCCGAACACTGAAGCTTTCTTT. Protein product: CASSYYPNTEAFF.

V is TRBV10-3 and J is TRBJ1-1, with 7 bases matching TRBD1. V lost 6 bases, J lost 5 bases, and 9 bases stayed unmatched. Germline-derived CDR1 and CDR2 are ENHRY and SYGVKD. The CDR3 covers 14 residues. CDR3 loop: CAIRQQGRGTEAFF. The CDR3 DNA reads as TGTGCCATCAGGCAACAGGGGAGGGGGACTGAAGCTTTCTTT.

CDR3: CASSLMAAQETQYF. The CDR3 region has the DNA TGTGCCAGCAGCTTGATGGCCGCACAAGAGACCCAGTACTTC. The V and J genes are TRBV5-6 and TRBJ2-5; D gene uncertain. This CDR3 is 14 amino acids long. Germline CDR1 is SGHDT and CDR2 is YYEEEE. The germline V and J ends were trimmed by 1 base and 2 bases, with 9 bases remaining between them.

The genes are TRBV6-6 and TRBJ2-2, with 8 positions matching TRBD2. Germline assignment: CDR1 MNHNY and CDR2 SVGAGI (reference sequence). The CDR3 has 13 residues. Trimming at V came to 8 bases and at J to 6 bases, leaving 5 bases not matched to a gene. In DNA form, the CDR3 reads TGTGCCAGCGGGGAACTAGCGGCCGGGGAGCTGTTTTTT. Its protein product is CASGELAAGELFF.

The chain carries TRBV6-5 and TRBJ2-1; 10 nucleotides align to TRBD2. The CDR3 is 14 amino acids. The trim removed 4 bases at V and 7 bases at J, leaving 4 bases unmatched. Germline values: CDR1 MNHEY, CDR2 SVGAGI. The CDR3 DNA reads TGTGCCAGCAGTTCCCCTAGCGGGGGAAATGAGCAGTTCTTC. Translating it yields CASSSPSGGNEQFF.

The V and J genes are TRBV6-6 and TRBJ1-5, with D perhaps TRBD1 (5 bases). There are 14 residues in the CDR3. Trimming removed 0 bases at V and 7 bases at J, with 10 bases between. The germline gives CDR1 MNHNY, CDR2 SVGAGI (reference sequence). The CDR3 DNA is TGTGCCAGCAGTTACTCGGGGGGGACCCAGCCCCAGCATTTT. This gives the protein CASSYSGGTQPQHF.

The chain employs TRBV5-4 and TRBJ2-1; 7 bases map to TRBD1. Germline trimming cut 4 bases from V and 3 bases from J; bases unmatched to any gene: 7. The germline CDR1 and CDR2 sequences are SGHNT and YYREEE (reference sequence). The CDR3 sequence is 15 residues long. CDR3 amino acids: CASSPRQGGYNEQFF. The CDR3 region has the DNA TGTGCCAGCAGCCCAAGACAGGGCGGCTACAATGAGCAGTTCTTC. The full variable domain, its missing parts supplied by reference TRBV5-4 and TRBJ2-1, is ETGVTQSPTHLIKTRGQQVTLRCSSQSGHNTVSWYQQALGQGPQFIFQYYREEENGRGNFPPRFSGLQFPNYSSELNVNALELDDSALYLCASSPRQGGYNEQFFGPGTRLTVL.

This clone appeared a single time. The J gene is TRBJ2-3, the V gene TRBV4-1; TRBD1 might be the D (6 bases). The length of the CDR3 is 14 residues. CDR1 and CDR2 from the germline V gene are MGHRA and YSYEKL. V gave up 6 bases and J gave up 3 bases, with 13 bases separating them. The CDR3 region is CASREQGATDTQYF. The CDR3 nucleotides read TGCGCCAGCAGAGAACAGGGCGCGACAGATACGCAGTATTTT.

The chain combines TRBV2 with TRBJ2-5; TRBD2 agrees at 7 bases. The CDR3 runs to 13 residues. The ends lost 6 bases at V and 4 bases at J; junction bases unmatched: 5. The germline V gene encodes CDR1 SNHLY and CDR2 FYNNEI. CDR3 region: CASRLAPAETQYF. In nucleotides, the CDR3 is TGTGCCAGCAGACTAGCGCCGGCAGAGACCCAGTACTTC. The whole variable domain, filled in from reference TRBV2 and TRBJ2-5, reads EPEVTQTPSHQVTQMGQEVILRCVPISNHLYFYWYRQILGQKVEFLVSFYNNEISEKSEIFDDQFSVERPDGSNFTLKIRSTKLEDSAMYFCASRLAPAETQYFGPGTRLLVL.